This T cell receptor beta chain was sequenced during a study of shared clonotypes between healthy human individuals (dated by TCRdb to the early 2020s). At the level of the whole study: The cohort included three men and two women between 18 and 49 years of age. For each donor, three plates each were used for CD4 naive and CD4 memory, two plates were used for CD8 naive, and one plate was used for CD8 memory. To estimate repertoire size and how much clonotypes are shared between individuals, the study performed deep sequencing of blood TCR repertoires from roughly five healthy adults. Different laboratories and diverse techniques were used to prepare libraries and sequence TCR repertoires, to increase sequencing depth and limit assay-specific biases. Each donor's leukapheresis produced roughly between roughly 0.85 and 9.5 billion PBMCs. On the study overall, not on this receptor specifically: Sampling was restricted to blood, and TCR repertoires in tissues likely differ from the TCR repertoires found in blood. Roughly 5% of naive CD4, roughly 3.6% of naive CD8, roughly 2.4% of memory CD4, and 0.4% of memory CD8 clonotypes were shared across a handful of donors. Compared with non-shared clonotypes, clonotypes shared by all four sorted-subset donors had higher generation probabilities. The small number of donors limited the genetic and exposure-history diversity represented. Pairwise subsampling indicated that sequencing depth was expected to affect the degree of clonotype sharing among donors. Incomplete sequencing was indicated by rarefaction of sorted-subset datasets, despite the large sequencing depth. Naive subsets generally had larger estimated clonotype richness than memory subsets did.

Using the deep immunoSEQ assay, TCR CDR3 regions were amplified from genomic DNA by multiplex PCR. Extracted genomic DNA from each cell subset was spread evenly across all wells of several immunoSEQ 96-well plates, with each plate serving as a replicate. For sorted subsets, approximately 210 ng genomic DNA, equal to about 30,000 T cell genomes, was loaded into each replicate PCR. Purified libraries were measured with a Qubit 3.0 fluorometer, size-checked on a Bioanalyzer 2100, and measured again with the KAPA Library Quantification kit. A separate single-read 150-cycle Illumina NextSeq 550 flow cell was used to sequence each immunoSEQ 96-well plate. The authors processed their data as follows. Because the immunoSEQ output included only junctional sequences and no quality scores, the filtering could not be the same as the filtering used for full-length reads. Sequences were annotated with PyIR, a Python wrapper for IgBLAST v1.9, and V/J genes and CDR3 were assigned using IMGT germline references. Any read was removed if the V/J assignment was weak (E-value above 1e-6), the CDR3 was missing, or the read contained stop codons, out-of-frame junctions, or ambiguous translated residues. V3J clonotypes were defined by identical inferred V gene, J gene, and CDR3 amino acid sequence. To compute the percentage overlap between repertoires, the number of shared unique clonotypes was divided by the size of the smaller repertoire. Repertoire richness was assessed with RTK rarefaction, the Chao1 estimator, and Recon v2.1 estimates of unobserved clonotypes. OLGA was used to compute generation probabilities for all TCRbeta clonotypes that the gDNA method yielded from a few donors. Not all clones reach the TCRdb copy of this immuneACCESS table, which keeps in-frame sequences only. Checked studies attribute under half of the gap to unresolved V genes and leave the rest unexplained. That table furnishes V, J and clone size, whereas the DNA furnished D and trimming. For this sample there are some 2,000,000 clones; approximately 94% appear just once. The ten largest clones take up approximately 0.13% of the sample.

Donors were healthy HIV-negative adults with no recently reported acute infections or vaccinations. Only Caucasian adults living in Nashville, Tennessee, USA were represented among the donors. CD4+ T cells were enriched by magnetic negative selection, after which naive cells were positively selected on CD45RA and the negative fraction was taken as the memory subset. Blood was obtained by leukapheresis, after which PBMCs were separated by Ficoll-Histopaque density gradient centrifugation and cryopreserved in liquid nitrogen vapor phase. Analytical flow cytometry was used to check the purity and quantity of every magnetically sorted T cell population. From each sorted fraction, genomic DNA was isolated and quantified by UV absorbance on a Nanodrop 2000c. Concerning this clone: Which antigen it targets is not known. No much larger clonotype is one base removed from it; base qualities were not supplied.

V gives up 0 bases and J gives up 2 bases, and the segment between their germline ends measures 14 bases. Counted from cysteine to phenylalanine, this CDR3 has 15 amino acids. Only the CDR3 region is kept as DNA, spanning 45 bases read in frame from base 1. Reading the germline V gene (reference sequence) gives CDR1 GTSNPN and CDR2 SVGIG. Sequenced input: naive CD4+ T cells sorted from blood. The sample's cell subset or site label, in plain terms: CD45RA+ positively selected. The sequence derives from a man younger than 30 in good health. This sequence uses TRBV30 and TRBJ2-7, with a weak D call of TRBD2 (5 bases match). The nucleotides read TGTGCCTGGAGTGTACGGGGTAGCAGCCCCTACGAGCAGTACTTC. Its coded protein is CAWSVRGSSPYEQYF.